This T cell receptor beta chain was recorded in a study of shared clonotypes between healthy human individuals. In replicate PCRs of sorted subsets, 150 to 200 ng DNA, 29,000 or so T cell genomes, was used. Profiled with immunoSEQ multiplex PCR; TCRdb holds only in-frame clones, not every one. The repertoire includes about 700,000 clones, around 74% of them detected once, and 1.5% to 2% sits in the top ten. The V end was cut by 3 bases, the J end by 0 bases, with 12 bases between. Germline-derived CDR1 and CDR2 are MDHEN and SYDVKM. The CDR3 runs 16 residues. Partitioning of CD4+ cells yielded a CD45RA+ naive subset and a CD45RA-negative memory subset.

The gene calls are TRBV28 and TRBJ1-3; a possible D gene is TRBD1 (6 bases). The sequenced sample consisted of memory CD4+ T cells sorted from blood. The sample's subset: CD45RA-negative fraction. This sequence was found in a woman in her 30s in good health. This chain's CDR3 is CASSFFGGHSGNTIYF. CDR3 DNA: TGTGCCAGCAGTTTCTTCGGGGGCCACTCTGGAAACACCATATATTTT.